This T cell receptor (beta chain) stems from a study of metastatic and nonmetastatic thyroid tumors (dated by TCRdb to the early 2020s). Background for the entire study: For patients with malignant and with benign thyroid disease, the researchers compared repertoires between peripheral blood samples and tumor or nodule tissue samples.

General findings and caveats noted by the study authors: In both blood and tumor samples, TCR beta diversity was reported to be significantly higher in malignant tumors than in benign nodules.

To prepare the library, PCR was applied. Sequenced on an Illumina HiSeq 4000. High-throughput sequencing was used to profile the CDR3 region of the TCR beta-chain in every patient. The authors processed their data as follows. CDR3 differences across clinicopathological groups were used to build a classifier for discriminating distant-metastatic papillary thyroid cancer patients. Repertoire diversity was assessed with the Shannon index, and tumor-blood repertoire similarity with the Morisita-Horn index. TCRdb reprocessed the public reads (quality trimming at Q25 with fastp, clone calling with MiXCR) and kept in-frame beta chains. Here the V and J calls rest on TCRdb's processing, not on the authors' analysis. The sample yields more than 90,000 clones; about 13% were counted once. The leading ten clones occupy 11% of the sample. This clone was counted at least ten times. What antigen it recognizes has not been identified. No base qualities exist here, and no much larger clone lies one base off it.

The junction shows trimming of 6 bases on V and 2 bases on J, plus 16 bases between the germline ends. CDR1 and CDR2 are read off the germline V gene (reference sequence) as MNHEY and SMNVEV. Its CDR3 holds 15 amino acids, cysteine through phenylalanine. Here the CDR3 DNA is all that survives: 45 bases in frame from base 1. No treatment had been received by any patient before thyroid surgery. Using T-cell receptor beta sequencing, the researchers looked back retrospectively at clinical samples from patients, gathered between about 2011 and 2019. Sequencing used blood. The clonotype originates from a female donor with papillary thyroid cancer or a benign thyroid nodule (not recorded which). Some clones in this sample may be carry-over from other donors' samples. Rearrangement joined TRBV27 to TRBJ2-5; there is no confident call for the D gene. The nucleotides read TGTGCCAGCAGACACTCCGATCTGATTCAAGAGACCCAGTACTTC. It is translated as CASRHSDLIQETQYF.